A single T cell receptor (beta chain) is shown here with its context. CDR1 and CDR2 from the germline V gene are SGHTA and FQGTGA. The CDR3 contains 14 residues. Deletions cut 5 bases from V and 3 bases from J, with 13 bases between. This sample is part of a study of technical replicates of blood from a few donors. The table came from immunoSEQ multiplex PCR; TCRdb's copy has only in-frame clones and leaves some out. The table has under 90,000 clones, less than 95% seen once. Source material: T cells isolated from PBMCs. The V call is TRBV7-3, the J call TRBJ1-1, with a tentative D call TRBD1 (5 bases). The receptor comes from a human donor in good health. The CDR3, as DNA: TGTGCCAGCAGCCCCATGGGGGGGGACACTGAAGCTTTCTTT. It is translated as CASSPMGGDTEAFF.